This T cell receptor beta chain was captured by sequencing in a study of cytomegalovirus exposure and HLA in healthy donors. General observations from the study: According to an earlier analysis, most TCR beta V segments yielded productive rearrangements about 90% or about 30% of the time. Accounts indicate the classifier identified cytomegalovirus status with strong specificity and sensitivity. Analysis was performed later, and it showed HLA-associated TCR beta chains to be more clonally expanded than equally common others.

Germline CDR1 is SGHTA and CDR2 is FQGNSA. The CDR3 consists of 15 residues. Losses at the gene ends were 8 bases for V and 0 bases for J; bases not matched to a gene: 4. The study ran its PCR with 60 Vbeta and 13 Jbeta primers. This table comes from immunoSEQ multiplex PCR, and its TCRdb copy is limited to in-frame clones, with some not included. The sample has more than 110,000 clones, 65% to 80% seen once. Regarding this clone: Its specificity is unknown.

The sequenced material came from PBMCs. The TCR originated in a woman aged 25 to 39 in good health and CMV-seronegative. J is TRBJ2-2 and V is TRBV7-2; 9 bases are a match to TRBD1. The CDR3 DNA follows: TGTGCCAGCGGCACAGGGGGCGCGAACACCGGGGAGCTGTTTTTT. This encodes CASGTGGANTGELFF. Supplemented by reference TRBV7-2 and TRBJ2-2, the full variable domain reads GAGVSQSPSNKVTEKGKDVELRCDPISGHTALYWYRQSLGQGLEFLIYFQGNSAPDKSGLPSDRFSAERTGGSVSTLTIQRTQQEDSAVYLCASGTGGANTGELFFGEGSRLTVL.